This T cell receptor (beta chain) came from a study of blood T cell repertoires in COVID-19. Study-level information: Sites across the United States, Italy and Spain contributed samples from acute and convalescent COVID-19. The cDNA or gDNA used as material had been derived from T cells, B-cell-depleted T cells, or PBMCs.

As processed by the authors: Reference gene primer amplification yielded estimated nucleated cell counts. Sequencing was performed with immunoSEQ multiplex PCR; in TCRdb, only in-frame clones are kept and a portion is missing. That table is the source of V, J and clone size, and D and trimming were worked out from the DNA. This sample yields 300,000 to 450,000 clones, of which roughly 86% are seen a single time; more than 9% belongs to the top ten. Germline CDR1 reads MNHEY; CDR2 reads SVGEGT. CDR3 length: 17 residues. V lost 5 bases, J lost 5 bases, and 16 bases stayed unmatched. Followed longitudinally, the Seattle patients had been enrolled during active infection.

The receptor's source is a woman in her 30s with COVID-19, enrolled during active disease. The specimen was peripheral blood. The chain is built from TRBV6-2 or TRBV6-3 and TRBJ2-5; 8 bases agree with TRBD1. The CDR3 DNA reads as TGTGCCAGCAGTCCAATAACGGACAGGGAGGTCCGGGAGACCCAGTACTTC. Its translation: CASSPITDREVRETQYF.